Following are 29 T cell receptor beta chains from one sample sequenced in a study of T cell repertoires in cytomegalovirus infection. Which antigens these TCRs recognize remains unknown. TCRdb re-called the reads through MiXCR, storing one row per CDR3 protein. The table lists tens of thousands of distinct CDR3 sequences, more than 15% of them singletons, with about a quarter in the top ten. Specimen: CD8+ T cells from cultured PBMCs, collected from culture after CMV antigen stimulation. The source of these receptors is a human donor in good health (CMV status not recorded). Some clones in this sample may be carry-over from other donors' samples.

This clonotype has more than one count but fewer than ten. The rearrangement uses TRBV27 and TRBJ1-5; D is perhaps TRBD1 (5 bases). CDR1 is MNHEY, CDR2 SMNVEV, per germline (reference sequence). V lost 7 bases and J 1 base, leaving 11 bases between the germline ends. CDR3 length equals 14 residues. DNA for the CDR3: TGTGCCAGCACGAAGGCAGGGAGCAATCAGCCCCAGCATTTT. Protein sequence: CASTKAGSNQPQHF.

The genes are TRBV7-8 and TRBJ1-1; D is possibly TRBD1 (6 bases). The CDR3 sequence is 14 residues long. Germline V lookup: CDR1 SGHVS, CDR2 FQNEAQ. Trimming removed 7 bases from V and 5 bases from J, with 17 bases in between. In nucleotides, the CDR3 is TGTGCCAGCACCCGAGGGGGGTTAAGGACTGAAGCTTTCTTT. Protein: CASTRGGLRTEAFF.

This clonotype was seen only a few times. The chain recombines TRBV7-8 with TRBJ2-3; TRBD2 might be the D (6 bases). The V end was cut by 0 bases, the J end by 6 bases, with 16 bases between. There are 16 residues in the CDR3. Germline CDR1 and CDR2: SGHVS and FQNEAQ. CDR3 bases: TGTGCCAGCAGCTTAGCGATACTAGCACTCGGCGATACGCAGTATTTT. Its protein product is CASSLAILALGDTQYF.

The J gene is TRBJ1-2, the V gene TRBV5-1, with D perhaps matching TRBD1 (5 bases). Trimming removed 0 bases at V and 0 bases at J, with 12 bases between. Germline CDR1 SGHRS, CDR2 YFSETQ. The CDR3 sequence is 16 residues long. DNA of the CDR3: TGCGCCAGCAGCTTGGATCCGGGGACCCCTAACTATGGCTACACCTTC. It encodes CASSLDPGTPNYGYTF.

This sequence joins TRBV7-2 and TRBJ2-1, with 7 bases fitting TRBD1. Germline-derived CDR1 and CDR2 are SGHTA and FQGNSA. This CDR3 region has 18 residues. After removal of 0 bases from V and 1 base from J, the junction contained 9 bases not matched to a gene. DNA of the CDR3: TGTGCCAGCAGCTTAGCCTCACAGGGGTTGTGGTCCTACAATGAGCAGTTCTTC. The encoded protein is CASSLASQGLWSYNEQFF.

The chain recombines TRBV7-9 with TRBJ2-7; D is possibly TRBD1 (5 bases). V shed 5 bases and J shed 3 bases, with 14 bases lying between them. The germline V gene encodes CDR1 SEHNR and CDR2 FQNEAQ (reference sequence). This CDR3 is 14 amino acids long. This CDR3 reads CASSPFLQGYEQYF. The CDR3 nucleotides read TGTGCCAGCAGCCCCTTTCTCCAGGGCTACGAGCAGTACTTC. Full variable domain (remainder filled in from reference TRBV7-9 and TRBJ2-7): DTGVSQNPRHKITKRGQNVTFRCDPISEHNRLYWYRQTLGQGPEFLTYFQNEAQLEKSRLLSDRFSAERPKGSFSTLEIQRTEQGDSAMYLCASSPFLQGYEQYFGPGTRLTVT.

In its sample, this clonotype was seen a few times. V is TRBV14 and J is TRBJ1-2, with no clear D. Germline V gives CDR1 SGHDN, CDR2 FVKESK. Between the trimmed V and J ends, which lost 1 base and 8 bases, there was a span of 11 bases. The CDR3 consists of 13 residues. The CDR3 loop reads CASSQVGRTGYTF. DNA of the CDR3: TGTGCCAGCAGCCAAGTAGGCAGGACGGGCTACACCTTC.

This clonotype has just a few counts. V usage is TRBV7-2 and J usage is TRBJ1-2; 9 bases are shared with TRBD1. The J segment lost 8 bases and the V segment lost 1 base, leaving 11 bases of the junction unmatched. The V gene's germline CDR1 is SGHTA and CDR2 FQGNSA. This CDR3 contains 16 residues. The CDR3 coding sequence is TGTGCCAGCAGCTTAGTTAGAGGACAGGGGTTGGTAGGCTACACCTTC. Encoded protein: CASSLVRGQGLVGYTF.

The V call is TRBV6-6, the J call TRBJ1-4; D uncertain. Trimming removed 2 bases from V and 4 bases from J, with 11 bases in between. This CDR3 comprises 15 residues. Germline assignment: CDR1 MNHNY and CDR2 SVGAGI (reference sequence). CDR3 bases: TGTGCCAGCAGTTACGTGGGAGAATATAATGAAAAACTGTTTTTT. It specifies CASSYVGEYNEKLFF.

V usage is TRBV12-3 or TRBV12-4 and J usage is TRBJ1-2; 9 bases are shared with TRBD1. Trimming took 6 bases from V and 0 from J; bases not matched to a gene: 2. The CDR3 runs 14 residues. The DNA for the CDR3 is TGTGCCAGCAGCGGACAGGGGCCTAACTATGGCTACACCTTC. This encodes CASSGQGPNYGYTF.

This clonotype occurred a few times. The CDR3 DNA is TGTGCCAGCAGCCCTGGCAGGGGTCGGGCTGACATTCAGTACTTC. Its translation is CASSPGRGRADIQYF. This chain joins TRBV7-2 and TRBJ2-4; weak D call: TRBD1 (6 bases). The V and J ends lost 5 bases and 8 bases respectively, with 19 bases between them. Per the germline V gene, CDR1 is SGHTA and CDR2 is FQGNSA. CDR3 length: 15 amino acids.

CDR3 DNA: TGTGCCAGCACCGGGACAGAAAATGAAAAACTGTTTTTT. It translates to CASTGTENEKLFF. The V call is TRBV25-1, the J call TRBJ1-4; TRBD1 aligns across 7 bases. The junction had 4 bases not matched to a gene; V was cut back by 7 bases and J by 5 bases. Per germline, CDR1 MGHDK and CDR2 SYGVNS. The CDR3 has 13 amino acids.

The chain links TRBV7-2 to TRBJ2-3; D is ambiguous. Trimming took 2 bases from V and 4 from J, leaving 22 bases between them. CDR3 size: 18 residues. CDR1 and CDR2 from the germline V gene are SGHTA and FQGNSA. The CDR3 reads CASSLPLGSKISADTQYF. CDR3 sequence (DNA): TGTGCCAGCAGCTTACCCCTAGGCAGTAAGATAAGTGCAGATACGCAGTATTTT.

This rearrangement joins TRBV12-3 or TRBV12-4 to TRBJ2-1, with a weak D call TRBD1 (5 bases). This CDR3 region has 15 residues. V dropped 5 bases and J dropped 0 bases, with 11 bases sitting between them. The CDR3 region is CASSPDTSSYNEQFF. The CDR3 DNA reads TGTGCCAGCAGTCCGGACACGAGCTCCTACAATGAGCAGTTCTTC.

This clonotype was detected many times. The chain uses TRBV11-2 and TRBJ1-1; 9 bases match TRBD1. Germline CDR1 reads SGHAT; CDR2 reads FQNNGV. V lost 6 bases and J lost 0; bases outside the gene matches: 14. The CDR3 runs to 18 residues. In DNA, the CDR3 is TGTGCCAGCAGGACAGGGGGGGAATGGAGGAGTATGAACACTGAAGCTTTCTTT. Protein product: CASRTGGEWRSMNTEAFF.

This clonotype was recorded many times. This chain joins TRBV4-3 and TRBJ2-1; no reliable D call. With 1 base removed from V and 3 bases from J, the gap between germline ends came to 7 bases. Germline-derived CDR1 and CDR2 are LGHNA and YSLEER. There are 14 residues in the CDR3. This chain's CDR3 is CASSQGLLYNEQFF. Here the CDR3 DNA reads TGCGCCAGCAGCCAAGGGTTGCTCTACAATGAGCAGTTCTTC.

This chain joins TRBV12-3 or TRBV12-4 and TRBJ2-7, with a possible D match to TRBD1 (5 bases). The CDR3 is made up of 15 amino acids. The V gene lost 2 bases and the J gene lost 2 bases, with 13 bases spanning the gap. This chain's CDR3 is CASSLSAGNTYEQYF. The CDR3 DNA reads TGTGCCAGCAGTTTATCGGCAGGGAATACCTACGAGCAGTACTTC.

This clonotype was seen only a few times. One end of the junction is discordant with germline, which a read error may explain. This rearrangement joins TRBV27 to TRBJ2-1; D is perhaps TRBD2 (5 bases). This CDR3 contains 12 residues. CDR1 is MNHEY and CDR2 is SMNVEV in the germline V gene (reference sequence). The CDR3 protein is CASSLPQGLKPW. CDR3 nucleotide sequence: TGTGCCAGCAGTTTACCCCAAGGACTTAAGCCTTGG.

The V gene is TRBV7-9, the J gene TRBJ2-3; D might be TRBD1 (6 bases). CDR1 and CDR2 from the germline V gene are SEHNR and FQNEAQ (reference sequence). Trimming shortened V by 6 bases and J by 0 bases, and 19 bases separated the two germline ends. The length of the CDR3 is 17 residues. CDR3 in amino acids: CASRPQDRTTSTDTQYF. Here the CDR3 DNA reads TGTGCCAGCAGACCCCAGGACAGAACGACTAGCACAGATACGCAGTATTTT.

Written as DNA, the CDR3 is TGTGCCAGCAGCTTAACCCCCCGCGGAACGCAAGAGACCCAGTACTTC. Residues: CASSLTPRGTQETQYF. This rearrangement joins TRBV7-6 to TRBJ2-5; D is undetermined. This CDR3 is 16 amino acids long. From germline, CDR1 is SGHVS and CDR2 FNYEAQ. Trimming removed 2 bases from V and 2 bases from J, with 15 bases in between.

This clonotype was picked up a small number of times. The chain recombines TRBV7-2 with TRBJ1-5; no reliable D call. CDR1 is SGHTA, CDR2 FQGNSA, per germline. The CDR3 length is 13 residues. Trimming left V 4 bases short and J 3 bases short, with 7 bases between. Here the CDR3 reads CASSYTNNQPQHF. The CDR3 DNA sequence: TGTGCCAGCAGCTATACCAACAATCAGCCCCAGCATTTT.

V is TRBV6-5 and J is TRBJ1-1; D is unclear. There are 13 residues in the CDR3. CDR1 MNHEY and CDR2 SVGAGI come from the germline V gene. Between the trimmed V and J ends, which lost 3 bases and 2 bases, there was a span of 7 bases. In nucleotides, the CDR3 is TGTGCCAGCAGTTATGTCCAAAACACTGAAGCTTTCTTT. Its translation is CASSYVQNTEAFF.

The rearrangement joins TRBV27 to TRBJ1-1, with 9 bases that match TRBD1. CDR1 is MNHEY, CDR2 SMNVEV, per germline (reference sequence). Trimming took 6 bases from V and 8 from J; bases not matched to a gene: 13. The CDR3 contains 15 residues. CDR3 DNA: TGTGCCAGCAGACGGAAGTGGACAGGGGATCTCGAAGCTTTCTTT. It is translated as CASRRKWTGDLEAFF.

V usage is TRBV10-3 and J usage is TRBJ1-2; D is unclear. V shed 8 bases and J shed 2 bases, with 9 bases lying between them. Germline V gene lookup returns CDR1 ENHRY and CDR2 SYGVKD. CDR3 length equals 12 residues. CDR3 DNA sequence: TGTGCCATCCAACCGGGGAACTATGGCTACACCTTC. It yields the protein CAIQPGNYGYTF.

In its sample, this clonotype was seen a few times. One end of the junction does not line up with germline, which may come from a read error. The V call is TRBV7-2, the J call TRBJ2-5; D is possibly TRBD1 (7 bases). This CDR3 region has 13 residues. Germline-derived CDR1 and CDR2 are SGHTA and FQGNSA. In DNA form, the CDR3 reads TGTGCCGGCAGGCCCCAGGGGGGAGAGACCCAGTACTTC. Translating it yields CAGRPQGGETQYF.

The chain employs TRBV7-6 and TRBJ1-1; no clear D. This CDR3 comprises 17 residues. The germline gives CDR1 SGHVS, CDR2 FNYEAQ. Between the trimmed V and J ends, which lost 1 base and 1 base, there was a span of 16 bases. In nucleotides, the CDR3 is TGTGCCAGCAGCTTAGGTCTAATTGGGTCGTGGAACACTGAAGCTTTCTTT. Amino acid sequence: CASSLGLIGSWNTEAFF.

V gene TRBV29-1 combines with J gene TRBJ2-7; 7 nucleotides align to TRBD1. Trimming at V came to 3 bases and at J to 3 bases, leaving 5 bases not matched to a gene. The CDR3 spans 13 residues. In germline, CDR1 is SQVTM, CDR2 ANQGSEA. The DNA for the CDR3 is TGCAGCGTTGATAAGGCAGGGGGCTACGAGCAGTACTTC. Amino acid sequence: CSVDKAGGYEQYF.

This clonotype occurred once. This rearrangement joins TRBV13 to TRBJ2-1; the D is unclear. The CDR3 is made up of 15 amino acids. CDR1 is PRHDT and CDR2 is FYEKMQ in the germline V gene (reference sequence). Trimming shortened V by 0 bases and J by 6 bases, and 12 bases separated the two germline ends. The CDR3 protein is CASSLGPRDSNEQFF. CDR3 DNA sequence: TGTGCCAGCAGCTTAGGGCCTAGGGATTCCAATGAGCAGTTCTTC. Filled out from reference TRBV13 and TRBJ2-1, the complete variable domain reads AAGVIQSPRHLIKEKRETATLKCYPIPRHDTVYWYQQGPGQDPQFLISFYEKMQSDKGSIPDRFSAQQFSDYHSELNMSSLELGDSALYFCASSLGPRDSNEQFFGPGTRLTVL.

The chain is built from TRBV7-8 and TRBJ2-5; D perhaps matches TRBD1 (5 bases). The CDR3 length is 14 residues. Per germline, CDR1 SGHVS and CDR2 FQNEAQ. Trimming removed 5 bases from V and 5 bases from J, with 15 bases in between. The CDR3, as DNA: TGTGCCAGCAGCCCAGTTGGGGCCGGCGAGACCCAGTACTTC. Its translation: CASSPVGAGETQYF. The whole variable domain, remainder taken from reference TRBV7-8 and TRBJ2-5, is GAGVSQSPRYKVAKRGQDVALRCDPISGHVSLFWYQQALGQGPEFLTYFQNEAQLDKSGLPSDRFFAERPEGSVSTLKIQRTQQEDSAVYLCASSPVGAGETQYFGPGTRLLVL.